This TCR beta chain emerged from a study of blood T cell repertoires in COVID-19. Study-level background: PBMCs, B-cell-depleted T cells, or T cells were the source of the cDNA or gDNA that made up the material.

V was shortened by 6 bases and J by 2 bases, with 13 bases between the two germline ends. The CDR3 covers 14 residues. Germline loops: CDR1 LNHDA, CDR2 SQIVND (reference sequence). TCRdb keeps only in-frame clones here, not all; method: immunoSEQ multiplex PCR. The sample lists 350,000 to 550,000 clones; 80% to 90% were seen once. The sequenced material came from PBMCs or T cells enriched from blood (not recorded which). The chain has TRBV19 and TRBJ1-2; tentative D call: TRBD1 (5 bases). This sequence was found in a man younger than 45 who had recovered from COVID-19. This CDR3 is CASRKGQLNYGYTF. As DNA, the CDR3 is TGTGCCAGTAGGAAAGGACAACTAAACTATGGCTACACCTTC.